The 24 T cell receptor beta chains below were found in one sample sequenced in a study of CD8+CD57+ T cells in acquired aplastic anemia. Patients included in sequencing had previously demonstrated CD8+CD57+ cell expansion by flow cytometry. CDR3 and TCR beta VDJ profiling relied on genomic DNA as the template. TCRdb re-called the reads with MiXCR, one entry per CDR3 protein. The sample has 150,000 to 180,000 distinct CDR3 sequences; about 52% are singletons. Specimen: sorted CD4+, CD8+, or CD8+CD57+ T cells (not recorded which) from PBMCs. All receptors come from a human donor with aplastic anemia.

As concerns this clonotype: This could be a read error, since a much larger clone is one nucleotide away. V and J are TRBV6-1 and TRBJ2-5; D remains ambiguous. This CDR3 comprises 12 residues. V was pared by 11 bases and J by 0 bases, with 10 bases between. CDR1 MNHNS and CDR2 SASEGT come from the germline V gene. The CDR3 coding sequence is TGTGCCTGTGGGGAATACCAAGAGACCCAGTACTTC. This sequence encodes CACGEYQETQYF.

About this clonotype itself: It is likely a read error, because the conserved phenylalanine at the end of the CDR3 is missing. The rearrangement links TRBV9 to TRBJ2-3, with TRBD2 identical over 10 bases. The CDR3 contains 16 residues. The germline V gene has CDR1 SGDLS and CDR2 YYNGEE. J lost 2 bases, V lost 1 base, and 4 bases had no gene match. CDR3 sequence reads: CASSVSSGGLTDTQYL. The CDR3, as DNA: TGTGCCAGCAGCGTAAGTAGCGGGGGGCTCACAGATACGCAGTATCTT.

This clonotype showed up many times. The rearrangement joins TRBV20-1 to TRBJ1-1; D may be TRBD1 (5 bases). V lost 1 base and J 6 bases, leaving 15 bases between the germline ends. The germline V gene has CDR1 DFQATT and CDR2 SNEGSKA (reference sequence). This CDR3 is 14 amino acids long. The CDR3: CSARGQGEVSEAFF. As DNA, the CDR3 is TGCAGTGCTAGAGGCCAGGGAGAGGTCTCTGAAGCTTTCTTT.

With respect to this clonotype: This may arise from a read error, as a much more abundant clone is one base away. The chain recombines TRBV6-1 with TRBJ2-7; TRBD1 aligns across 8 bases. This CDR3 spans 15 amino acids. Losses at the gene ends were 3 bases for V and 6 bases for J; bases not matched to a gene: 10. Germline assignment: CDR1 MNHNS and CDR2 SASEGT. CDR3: CASSEDRAGPCEQYF. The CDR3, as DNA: TGTGCCAGCAGTGAGGACAGGGCGGGCCCCTGCGAGCAGTACTTC.

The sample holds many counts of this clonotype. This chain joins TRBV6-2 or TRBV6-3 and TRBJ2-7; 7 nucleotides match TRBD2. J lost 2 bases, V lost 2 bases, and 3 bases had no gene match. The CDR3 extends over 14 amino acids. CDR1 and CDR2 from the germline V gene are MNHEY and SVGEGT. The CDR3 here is CASSYGRGAYEQYF. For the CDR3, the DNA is TGTGCCAGCAGTTACGGTCGGGGGGCCTACGAGCAGTACTTC.

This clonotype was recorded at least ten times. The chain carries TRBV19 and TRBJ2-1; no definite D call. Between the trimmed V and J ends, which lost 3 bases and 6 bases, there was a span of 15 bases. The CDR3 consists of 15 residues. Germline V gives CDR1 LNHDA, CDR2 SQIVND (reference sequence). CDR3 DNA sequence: TGTGCCAGTAGTATGGGAACCCCAAATGGCAATGAGCAGTTCTTC. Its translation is CASSMGTPNGNEQFF.

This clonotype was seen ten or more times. The CDR3 sequence is CASALGQGYEQYF. In nucleotides, the CDR3 is TGTGCCAGCGCGTTGGGACAGGGTTACGAGCAGTACTTC. The rearrangement links TRBV7-3 to TRBJ2-7, with 9 bases that match TRBD1. There are 13 residues in the CDR3. Trimming removed 8 bases from V and 4 bases from J; junction bases left unmatched: 6. Germline lookup yields CDR1 SGHTA and CDR2 FQGTGA.

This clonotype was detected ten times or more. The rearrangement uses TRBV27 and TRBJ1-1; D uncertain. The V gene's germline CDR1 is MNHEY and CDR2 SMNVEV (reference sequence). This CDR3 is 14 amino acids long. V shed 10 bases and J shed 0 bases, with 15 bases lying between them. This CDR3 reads CATRRAGLNTEAFF. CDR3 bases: TGTGCCACCCGCCGCGCGGGCTTGAACACTGAAGCTTTCTTT.

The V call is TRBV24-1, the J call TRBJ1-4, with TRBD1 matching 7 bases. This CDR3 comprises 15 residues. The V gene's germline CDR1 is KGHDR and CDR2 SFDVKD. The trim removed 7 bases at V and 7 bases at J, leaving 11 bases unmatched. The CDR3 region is CATRCRGNGSEKLFF. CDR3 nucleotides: TGTGCCACCAGGTGCAGGGGGAACGGATCTGAAAAACTGTTTTTT.

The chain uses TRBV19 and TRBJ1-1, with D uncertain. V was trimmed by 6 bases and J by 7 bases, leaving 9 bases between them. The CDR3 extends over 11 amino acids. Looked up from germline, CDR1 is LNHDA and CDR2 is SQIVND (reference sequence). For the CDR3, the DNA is TGTGCCAGTAGCCGCCAGAGTGAAGCTTTCTTT. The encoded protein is CASSRQSEAFF.

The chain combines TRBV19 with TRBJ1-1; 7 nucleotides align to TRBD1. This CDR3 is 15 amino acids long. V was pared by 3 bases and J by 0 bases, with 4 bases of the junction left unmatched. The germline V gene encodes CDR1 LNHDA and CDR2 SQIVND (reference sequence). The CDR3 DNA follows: TGTGCCAGTAGTATGGGGGACAGCATGAACACTGAAGCTTTCTTT. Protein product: CASSMGDSMNTEAFF.

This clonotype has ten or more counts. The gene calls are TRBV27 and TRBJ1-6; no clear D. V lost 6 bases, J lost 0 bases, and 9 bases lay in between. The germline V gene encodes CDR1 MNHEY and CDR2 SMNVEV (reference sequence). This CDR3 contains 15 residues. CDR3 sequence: CASRSSSSYNSPLHF. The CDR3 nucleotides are TGTGCCAGCAGGAGCTCTAGCTCCTATAATTCACCCCTCCACTTT.

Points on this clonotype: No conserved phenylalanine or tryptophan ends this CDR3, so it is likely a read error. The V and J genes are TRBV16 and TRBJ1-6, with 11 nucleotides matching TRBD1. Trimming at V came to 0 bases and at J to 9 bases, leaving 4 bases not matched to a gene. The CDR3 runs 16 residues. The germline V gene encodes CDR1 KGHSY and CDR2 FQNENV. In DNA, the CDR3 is TGTGCCAGCAGCCAATCCTCCGGGACAGGGGGTTCACCCCTCCACCTT. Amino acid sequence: CASSQSSGTGGSPLHL.

CDR3 in DNA: TGTGCCAGCCAGGGACAGACCTATGGCTACACCTTC. It yields the protein CASQGQTYGYTF. V is TRBV2 and J is TRBJ1-2; 7 bases align to TRBD1. This CDR3 contains 12 residues. J was trimmed by 4 bases and V by 8 bases; bases with no gene match: 4. Per germline, CDR1 SNHLY and CDR2 FYNNEI.

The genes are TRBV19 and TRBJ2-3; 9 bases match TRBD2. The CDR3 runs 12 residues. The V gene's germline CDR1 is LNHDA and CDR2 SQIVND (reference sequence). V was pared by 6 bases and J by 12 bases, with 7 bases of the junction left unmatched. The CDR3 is CASRTSGYAQYF. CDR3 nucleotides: TGTGCCAGTAGGACTAGCGGATACGCACAGTATTTT.

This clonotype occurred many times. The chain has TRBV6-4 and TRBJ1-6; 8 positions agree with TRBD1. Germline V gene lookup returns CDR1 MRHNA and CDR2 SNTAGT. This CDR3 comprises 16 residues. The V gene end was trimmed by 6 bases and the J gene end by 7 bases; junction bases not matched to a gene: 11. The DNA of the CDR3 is TGTGCCAGCAGCAGACAGGGGTTCGACCAGAATTCACCCCTCCACTTT. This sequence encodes CASSRQGFDQNSPLHF.

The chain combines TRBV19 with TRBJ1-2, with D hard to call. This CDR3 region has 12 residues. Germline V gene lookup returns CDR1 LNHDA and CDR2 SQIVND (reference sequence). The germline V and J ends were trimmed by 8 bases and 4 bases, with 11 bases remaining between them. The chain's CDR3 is CASSSYTYGYTF. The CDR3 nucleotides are TGTGCCAGTTCGTCGTATACCTATGGCTACACCTTC.

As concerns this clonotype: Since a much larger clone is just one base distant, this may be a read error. In nucleotides, the CDR3 is TGTGCCAGCCCACCCCCTCCGGGGGACGAGCAGTACTTC. Residues: CASPPPPGDEQYF. The chain is built from TRBV18 and TRBJ2-7; D may be TRBD2 (6 bases). The CDR3 contains 13 residues. Germline CDR1 and CDR2: KGHSH and LQKENI.

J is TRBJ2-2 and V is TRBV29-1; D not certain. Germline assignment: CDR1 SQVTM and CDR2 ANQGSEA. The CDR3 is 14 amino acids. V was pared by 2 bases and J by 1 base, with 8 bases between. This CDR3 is CSVESGGNTGELFF. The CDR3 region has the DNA TGCAGCGTTGAAAGTGGCGGGAACACCGGGGAGCTGTTTTTT.

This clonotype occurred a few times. The CDR3 region is CSARANEQFF. CDR3 coding DNA: TGCAGTGCTAGGGCAAATGAGCAGTTCTTC. The V and J genes are TRBV20-1 and TRBJ2-1; no definite D call. The CDR3 totals 10 residues. With 3 bases removed from V and 7 bases from J, the gap between germline ends came to 4 bases. CDR1 and CDR2 (germline): DFQATT, SNEGSKA (reference sequence).

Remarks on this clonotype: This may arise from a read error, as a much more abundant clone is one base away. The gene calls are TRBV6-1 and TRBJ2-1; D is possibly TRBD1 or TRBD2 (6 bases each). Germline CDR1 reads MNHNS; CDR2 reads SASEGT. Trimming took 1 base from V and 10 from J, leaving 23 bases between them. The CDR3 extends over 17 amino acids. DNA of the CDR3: TGTGCCAGCAGTGAAGTATGGGGGGACAAACCGGCCGGGGAGCAGTTCTTC. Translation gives CASSEVWGDKPAGEQFF.

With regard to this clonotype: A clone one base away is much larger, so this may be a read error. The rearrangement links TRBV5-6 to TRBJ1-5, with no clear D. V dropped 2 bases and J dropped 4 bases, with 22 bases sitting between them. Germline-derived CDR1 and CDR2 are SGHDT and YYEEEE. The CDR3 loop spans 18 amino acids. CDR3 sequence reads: CASSFGEGRAASNQPQHF. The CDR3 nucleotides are TGTGCCAGCAGCTTCGGGGAAGGACGGGCCGCTTCGAATCAGCCCCAGCATTTT. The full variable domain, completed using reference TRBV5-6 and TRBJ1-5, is DAGVTQSPTHLIKTRGQQVTLRCSPKSGHDTVSWYQQALGQGPQFIFQYYEEEERQRGNFPDRFSGHQFPNYSSELNVNALLLGDSALYLCASSFGEGRAASNQPQHFGDGTRLSIL.

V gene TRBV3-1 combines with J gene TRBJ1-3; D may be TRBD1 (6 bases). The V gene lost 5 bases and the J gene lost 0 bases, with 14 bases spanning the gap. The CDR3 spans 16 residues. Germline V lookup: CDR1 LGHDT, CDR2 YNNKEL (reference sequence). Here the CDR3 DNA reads TGTGCCAGCAGCAAAGGGGGACAAGACTCTGGAAACACCATATATTTT. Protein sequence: CASSKGGQDSGNTIYF.

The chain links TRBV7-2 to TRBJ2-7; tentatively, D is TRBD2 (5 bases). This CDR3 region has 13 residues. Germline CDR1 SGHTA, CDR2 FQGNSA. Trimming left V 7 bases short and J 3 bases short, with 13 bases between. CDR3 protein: CASKLDGNYEQYF. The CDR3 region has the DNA TGTGCCAGCAAGCTCGACGGGAACTACGAGCAGTACTTC.